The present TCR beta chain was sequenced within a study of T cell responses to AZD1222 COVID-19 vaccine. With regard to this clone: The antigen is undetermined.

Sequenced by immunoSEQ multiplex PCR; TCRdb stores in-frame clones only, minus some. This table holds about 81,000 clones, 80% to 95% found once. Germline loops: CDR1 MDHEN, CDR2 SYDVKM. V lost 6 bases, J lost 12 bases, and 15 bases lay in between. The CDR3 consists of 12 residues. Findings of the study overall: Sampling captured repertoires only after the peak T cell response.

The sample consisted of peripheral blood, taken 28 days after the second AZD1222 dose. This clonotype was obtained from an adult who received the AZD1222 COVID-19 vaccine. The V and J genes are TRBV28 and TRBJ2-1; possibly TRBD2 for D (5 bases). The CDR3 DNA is TGTGCCAGCAGCCCACCGCTTGGAGGGCAGTTCTTC. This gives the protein CASSPPLGGQFF.